The subject of this entry is one T cell receptor beta chain. What it binds is not known. In this CDR3 the conserved last residue, phenylalanine or tryptophan, is missing, so a read error is likely. TCRdb re-called the RT-PCR reads through MiXCR, storing one row per CDR3 protein. The table records hundreds of thousands of distinct CDR3 sequences, approximately 7.7% of them present only once. The data stem from a study of response to subunit inactivated influenza vaccine. Study results and caveats: Researchers suggested that each seasonal influenza vaccination recruits few new T cells.

This CDR3 is built from 15 residues. Unmatched junction bases numbered 11, after V lost 3 bases and J lost 5 bases. Germline CDR1 reads DFQATT; CDR2 reads SNEGSKA (reference sequence). The source of this sequence is a man between 50 and 69 years old who received an inactivated influenza vaccine. The chain couples TRBV20-1 to TRBJ2-3, with 7 bases lining up with TRBD2. This material consisted of PBMCs from blood, taken less than 30 months after vaccination. In DNA, the CDR3 is TGCAGTGCTAGCCCTCTAGCGGTGGGGAGAGATACGCAGTATTCT. Amino acids: CSASPLAVGRDTQYS.